This TCR beta chain was recovered during a study of OX40 agonist ivuxolimab in advanced cancers. Data came from immunoSEQ multiplex PCR; TCRdb stores just in-frame clones and leaves some out. The sample holds about 64,000 clones, 80% to 90% seen once. CDR3 size: 12 residues. Losses at the gene ends were 0 bases for V and 15 bases for J; bases not matched to a gene: 5. From germline, CDR1 is SNHLY and CDR2 FYNNEI. The chain carries TRBV2 and TRBJ2-4; 7 bases are shared with TRBD1. The sequence came from an adult with an advanced solid tumor such as melanoma, head and neck, liver or kidney cancer. Specimen: CD4+ or CD8+ T cells sorted from blood, collected in a trial of the OX40 agonist ivuxolimab. The CDR3 loop is CASSEAGGQRYF. In DNA form, the CDR3 reads TGTGCCAGCAGTGAAGCAGGGGGACAGAGGTACTTC.